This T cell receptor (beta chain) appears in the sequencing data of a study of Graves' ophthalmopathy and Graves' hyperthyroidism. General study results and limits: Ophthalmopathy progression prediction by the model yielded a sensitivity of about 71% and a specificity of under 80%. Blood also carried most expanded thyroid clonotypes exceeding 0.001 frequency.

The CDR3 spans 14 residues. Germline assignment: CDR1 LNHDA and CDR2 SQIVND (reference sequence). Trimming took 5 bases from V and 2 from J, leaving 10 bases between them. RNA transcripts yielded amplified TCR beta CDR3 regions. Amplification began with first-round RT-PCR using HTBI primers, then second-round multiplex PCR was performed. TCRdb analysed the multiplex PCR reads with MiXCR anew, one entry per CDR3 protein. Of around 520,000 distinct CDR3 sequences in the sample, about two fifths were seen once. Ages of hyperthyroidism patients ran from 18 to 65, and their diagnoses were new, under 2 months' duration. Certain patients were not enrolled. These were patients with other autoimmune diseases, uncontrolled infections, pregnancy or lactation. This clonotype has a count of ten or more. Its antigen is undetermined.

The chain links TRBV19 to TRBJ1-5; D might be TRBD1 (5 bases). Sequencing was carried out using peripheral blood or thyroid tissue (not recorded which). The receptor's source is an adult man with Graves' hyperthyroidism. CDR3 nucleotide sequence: TGTGCCAGTAGTGAAGGGGTTGGCAATCAGCCCCAGCATTTT. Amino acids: CASSEGVGNQPQHF.